This TCR beta chain was recovered during a study of T cells in Graves' hyperthyroidism and ophthalmopathy (dated 2019 in TCRdb). Concerning the study at large: Peripheral blood samples were taken at initial diagnosis, before any treatment was given. TCR V-J signatures able to tell the groups apart were searched for in a discovery cohort of 90 to 100 patients, of whom under 45 had Graves' ophthalmopathy and 57 had stable Graves' hyperthyroidism. Whether ophthalmopathy could be predicted prospectively was tested in an independent validation cohort made up of about 18 hyperthyroidism patients plus 17 patients who later progressed to ophthalmopathy. The 100 discovery patients were divided at random into training and test sets in a 7:3 ratio. Thyroid tissue and blood T-cell repertoires from about six Graves' hyperthyroidism patients were also compared in the study. After sampling, hyperthyroidism patients received methimazole starting at 30 mg daily, and ophthalmopathy patients received high-dose intravenous methylprednisolone. The paper reports TCR Vbeta CDR3 sequencing of over 120 peripheral blood samples: some 41 ophthalmopathy, around 80 hyperthyroidism and 17 progressor patients. The full study reports these points: A 13 V-J signature model separated ophthalmopathy from stable hyperthyroidism, with about 90% sensitivity and just under 84% specificity in cross-validation and 80%/75% in testing. Sample size was not statistically predetermined, and investigators were not blinded to group allocation. In validation, the model predicted progression to ophthalmopathy with 65% to 71% sensitivity and approximately 72% specificity, a median of 6.5 months before onset. Blood samples also contained most of the expanded thyroid clonotypes (frequency above 0.001), which suggests that blood repertoires may reflect thyroid immune responses.

CDR1 SNHLY and CDR2 FYNNEI are derived from the germline V gene. From the cysteine up to the phenylalanine, the CDR3 has a length of 16 residues. CDR3 DNA is the only sequence kept; it has 48 bases, read in frame from the first base. Trimming costs V 8 bases and J 4 bases, and their ends lie 23 bases apart. Hyperthyroidism patients were aged 18 to 65 years and newly diagnosed, with disease duration of less than 2 months. Exclusion was applied to patients with uncontrolled infections, other autoimmune diseases, pregnancy or lactation. Clinical symptoms, serum thyroxine and TRAb, thyroid ultrasound, and orbital computed tomography formed the basis for the diagnoses. For progressor patients, blood was drawn at the first diagnosis of hyperthyroidism, before any ophthalmopathy symptoms had appeared. PBMCs were isolated from approximately 10 ml of fresh peripheral blood by Ficoll-Paque density gradient centrifugation. Progressor patients were initially diagnosed with Graves' hyperthyroidism and developed ophthalmopathy during follow-up. Trizol reagent was used to extract total RNA, and RNA quality was then checked on an Agilent 2100 Bioanalyzer.

The TCR beta CDR3 regions were amplified from the RNA transcripts. The TCR CDR3 was subjected to a first round of RT-PCR using the HTBI primer set and the Qiagen OneStep RT-PCR kit. Libraries were constructed in a second round of multiplex PCR, after which size selection and purification were carried out. Paired-end sequencing of the libraries was performed with 100 bp reads on an Illumina HiSeq2000. As for the authors' bioinformatics: SOAPnuke was used to process the raw data, with reads discarded if the reads contained adapters or uncalled bases, had a mean Phred below 15, or lacked an exact constant-primer or identifier match. High-quality paired reads were merged with COPE v1.2.5, and unique nucleotide sequences were defined as clonotypes. MiTCR v1.1 was used to align the clonotypes against IMGT TRBV, TRBD and TRBJ reference segments. The analysis included only V-J combinations with a frequency above 0.0001, which together covered 99.2% of the repertoires. A TCS score was defined as the ratio between F50 (clonal expansion) and ExV (chaos), using BLOSUM62-based TCRdist between CDR3 peptides within each V-J. Welch's t-statistics and random forest reduced 514 V-J features to fewer than 15, which were used in a naive Bayes classifier (R e1071). TCRdb applied fastp at Q25 and MiXCR to the public reads, then kept only in-frame beta chains. Rows matching on CDR3 protein sequence are summarized as one entry with the most common DNA and genes. Here the V and J calls rest on TCRdb's processing, not on the authors' analysis. The sample profile shows nearly 600,000 distinct CDR3 sequences; approximately 13% of them were found once. The ten largest clones represent under 7% of the sample.

Many counts were recorded for this clonotype. There is no known antigen for this receptor. The sample holds no much larger clone one base away, and base qualities are not on file. The rearrangement joined TRBV2 to TRBJ1-1; matching of 6 bases hints at TRBD1 as the D gene. Material for sequencing was blood. The sequence was obtained from a woman between 25 and 40 years old with Graves' hyperthyroidism that later progressed to Graves' ophthalmopathy. CDR3 protein: CASVSGTPISITEAFF. The DNA reads as follows: TGTGCCAGCGTGTCCGGGACACCCATAAGTATCACTGAAGCTTTCTTT.